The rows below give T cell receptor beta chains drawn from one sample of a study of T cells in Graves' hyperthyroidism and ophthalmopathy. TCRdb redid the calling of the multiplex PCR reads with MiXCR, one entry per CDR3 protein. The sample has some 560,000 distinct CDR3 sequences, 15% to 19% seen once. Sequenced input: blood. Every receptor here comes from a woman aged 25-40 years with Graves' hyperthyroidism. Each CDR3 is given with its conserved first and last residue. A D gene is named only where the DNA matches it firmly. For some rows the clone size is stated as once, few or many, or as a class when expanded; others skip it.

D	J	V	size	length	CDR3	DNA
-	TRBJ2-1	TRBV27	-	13	CASSSPVAGEQFF	TGTGCCAGCAGTTCCCCCGTCGCGGGCGAGCAGTTCTTC
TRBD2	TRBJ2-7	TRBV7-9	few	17	CASSSLASSGNSYEQYF	TGTGCCAGCAGCTCTCTCGCTTCTAGCGGGAACTCCTACGAGCAGTACTTC
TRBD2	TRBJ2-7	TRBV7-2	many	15	CASSLDQAGVGEQYF	TGTGCCAGCAGCTTAGATCAAGCGGGAGTCGGTGAGCAGTACTTC
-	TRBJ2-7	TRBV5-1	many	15	CASSFRTGPYNEQYF	TGCGCCAGCAGCTTTCGAACAGGGCCTTACAACGAGCAGTACTTC
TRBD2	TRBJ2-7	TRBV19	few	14	CASNRGRGLYEQYF	TGTGCCAGTAATCGCGGGAGGGGACTCTACGAGCAGTACTTC
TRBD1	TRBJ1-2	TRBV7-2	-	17	CASSLATGGFATYGYTF	TGTGCCAGCAGCTTAGCGACAGGGGGTTTTGCCACTTATGGCTACACCTTC
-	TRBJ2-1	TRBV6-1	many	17	CASSDLASSNSYNEQFF	TGTGCCAGCAGTGACCTGGCTAGCAGCAACTCCTACAATGAGCAGTTCTTC
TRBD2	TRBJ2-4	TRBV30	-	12	CAWSVPGGPRYF	TGTGCCTGGAGTGTTCCGGGAGGGCCTAGGTACTTC
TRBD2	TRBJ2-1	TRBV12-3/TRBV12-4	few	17	CASNPQASGNPSNEQFF	TGTGCCAGCAACCCCCAGGCTAGCGGTAATCCGTCCAATGAGCAGTTCTTC
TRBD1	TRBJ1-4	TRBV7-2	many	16	CASSRLSRGSNEKLFF	TGTGCCAGCAGCCGCCTCTCCAGGGGGTCTAATGAAAAACTGTTTTTT
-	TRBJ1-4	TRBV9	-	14	CASSVGGLGEKLFF	TGTGCCAGCAGCGTAGGGGGTCTCGGGGAAAAACTGTTTTTT
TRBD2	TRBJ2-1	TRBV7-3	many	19	CASSLRGRLAGGPLNEQFF	TGTGCCAGCAGCTTAAGAGGGAGGCTAGCGGGAGGGCCTCTCAATGAGCAGTTCTTC
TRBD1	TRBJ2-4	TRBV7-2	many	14	CASSPGQGRNIQYF	TGTGCCAGCAGCCCGGGACAGGGCCGGAACATTCAGTACTTC